This T cell receptor beta chain was captured by sequencing in a study of shared clonotypes between healthy human individuals. Overall study context: For every donor, three CD4 naive, three CD4 memory, two CD8 naive and one CD8 memory plates were used. Whole-study findings and limits: Read depth was anticipated to influence clonotype sharing among donors. What naive subsets generally showed was a larger estimated richness than memory subsets showed.

TCRdb's copy holds only in-frame clones and misses some; the assay was immunoSEQ multiplex PCR. Of about a million clones in the sample, approximately 80% were seen once. The length of the CDR3 is 17 residues. Germline assignment: CDR1 MDHEN and CDR2 SYDVKM. With 6 bases removed from V and 0 bases from J, the gap between germline ends came to 20 bases. With regard to this clone: The antigen remains undetermined.

The material sequenced was memory CD4+ T cells from PBMCs. Subset given: CD45RA-negative fraction. This clonotype was obtained from a man aged 18-30 years in good health. Some clones in this sample may be carry-over from other donors' samples. This chain joins TRBV28 and TRBJ1-1; D is possibly TRBD1 (5 bases). The CDR3 loop reads CASSLIKAGLMNTEAFF. CDR3 coding DNA: TGTGCCAGCAGCCTTATAAAGGCAGGGCTCATGAACACTGAAGCTTTCTTT.